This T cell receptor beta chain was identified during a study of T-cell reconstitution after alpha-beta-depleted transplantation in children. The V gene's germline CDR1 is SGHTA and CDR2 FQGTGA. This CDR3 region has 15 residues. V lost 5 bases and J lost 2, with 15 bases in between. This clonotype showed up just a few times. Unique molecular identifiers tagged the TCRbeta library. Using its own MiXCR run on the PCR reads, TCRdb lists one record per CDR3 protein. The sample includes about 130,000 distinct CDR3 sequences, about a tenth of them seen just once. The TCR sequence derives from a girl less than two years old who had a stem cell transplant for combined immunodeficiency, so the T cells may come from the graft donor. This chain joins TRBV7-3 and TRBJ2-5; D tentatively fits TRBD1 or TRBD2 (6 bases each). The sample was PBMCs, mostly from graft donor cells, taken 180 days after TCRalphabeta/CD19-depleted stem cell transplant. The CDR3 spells CASSPRGGLQETQYF. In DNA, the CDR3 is TGTGCCAGCAGCCCCCGAGGGGGGCTACAAGAGACCCAGTACTTC.